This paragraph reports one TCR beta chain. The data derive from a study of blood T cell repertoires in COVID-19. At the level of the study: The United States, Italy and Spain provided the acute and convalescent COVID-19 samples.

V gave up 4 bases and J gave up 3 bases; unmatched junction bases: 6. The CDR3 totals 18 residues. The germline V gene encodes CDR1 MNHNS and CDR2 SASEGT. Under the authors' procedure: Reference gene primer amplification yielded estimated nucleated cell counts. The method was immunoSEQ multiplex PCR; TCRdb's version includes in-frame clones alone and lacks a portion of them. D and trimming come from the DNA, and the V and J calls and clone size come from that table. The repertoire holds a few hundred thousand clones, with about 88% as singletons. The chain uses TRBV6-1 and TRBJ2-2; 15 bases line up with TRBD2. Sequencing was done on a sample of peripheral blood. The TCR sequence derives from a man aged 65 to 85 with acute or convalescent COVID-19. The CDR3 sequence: CASSARTSGRADTGELFF. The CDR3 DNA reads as TGTGCCAGCAGTGCCCGGACTAGCGGGAGGGCCGACACCGGGGAGCTGTTTTTT.